Detailed here is one T cell receptor beta chain. The antigen is not known. The germline V gene encodes CDR1 MNHEY and CDR2 SVGAGI. The V gene lost 10 bases and the J gene lost 8 bases, with 20 bases spanning the gap. The CDR3 length is 13 residues. These data originate in a study of T cells in localized non-small cell lung cancer. Sequenced by immunoSEQ multiplex PCR; TCRdb stores in-frame clones only, minus some. The sample gives tens of thousands of clones, roughly nine tenths of which show up once; roughly 13% is in the top ten. Findings of the study overall: Appearance in adjacent lung was seen for a median around 58 of the top 100 tumor clones.

The source is a male donor aged 60 or over with stage I lung adenocarcinoma. The material sequenced was peripheral blood, taken before any cancer treatment. The chain combines TRBV6-5 with TRBJ1-2; unclear D gene. This chain's CDR3 is CATRTPLSYGYTF. The CDR3 DNA reads as TGTGCCACCAGGACGCCCCTTAGTTACGGCTACACCTTC.